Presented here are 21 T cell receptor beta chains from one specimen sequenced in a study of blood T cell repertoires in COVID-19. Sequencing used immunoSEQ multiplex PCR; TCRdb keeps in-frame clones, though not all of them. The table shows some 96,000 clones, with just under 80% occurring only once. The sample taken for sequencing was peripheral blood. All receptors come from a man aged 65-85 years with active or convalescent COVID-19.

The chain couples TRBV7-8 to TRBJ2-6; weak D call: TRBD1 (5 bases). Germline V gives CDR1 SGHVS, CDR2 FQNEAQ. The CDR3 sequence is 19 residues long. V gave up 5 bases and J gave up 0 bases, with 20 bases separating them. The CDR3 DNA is TGTGCCAGCAGCGGAGATAGGGGTGTTCTCGGCTCTGGGGCCAACGTCCTGACTTTC. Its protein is CASSGDRGVLGSGANVLTF.

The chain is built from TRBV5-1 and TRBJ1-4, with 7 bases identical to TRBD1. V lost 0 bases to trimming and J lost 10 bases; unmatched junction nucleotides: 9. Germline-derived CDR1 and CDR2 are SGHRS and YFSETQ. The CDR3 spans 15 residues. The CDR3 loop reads CASSLAGGGAGKLFF. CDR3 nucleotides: TGCGCCAGCAGCTTGGCCGGAGGGGGCGCGGGAAAACTGTTTTTT.

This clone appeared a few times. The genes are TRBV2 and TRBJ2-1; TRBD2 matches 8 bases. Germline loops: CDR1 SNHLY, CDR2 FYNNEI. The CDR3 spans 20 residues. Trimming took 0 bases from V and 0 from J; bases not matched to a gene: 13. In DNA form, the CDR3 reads TGTGCCAGCAGTGAAGCGGGGACTAGGACTGCACTTTCCTCCTACAATGAGCAGTTCTTC. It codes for CASSEAGTRTALSSYNEQFF.

CDR3 nucleotides: TGTGCCGCCCGCTCCTTACAGGGGATTAATTCACCCCTCCACTTT. It translates to CAARSLQGINSPLHF. This chain joins TRBV6-5 and TRBJ1-6; TRBD1 agrees at 7 bases. V dropped 11 bases and J dropped 6; count of bases not matched to a gene: 13. The germline gives CDR1 MNHEY, CDR2 SVGAGI. This CDR3 has 15 residues.

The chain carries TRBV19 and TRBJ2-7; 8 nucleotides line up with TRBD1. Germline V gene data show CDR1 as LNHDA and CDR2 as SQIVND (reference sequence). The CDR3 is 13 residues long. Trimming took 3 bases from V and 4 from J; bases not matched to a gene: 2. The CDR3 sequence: CASSIYRGYEQYF. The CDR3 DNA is TGTGCCAGTAGTATCTACAGGGGGTACGAGCAGTACTTC.

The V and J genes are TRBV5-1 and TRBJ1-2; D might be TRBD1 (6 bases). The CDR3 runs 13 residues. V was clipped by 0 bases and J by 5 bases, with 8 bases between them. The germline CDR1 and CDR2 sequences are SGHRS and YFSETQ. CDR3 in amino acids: CASSLGTAYGYTF. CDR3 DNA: TGCGCCAGCAGCTTGGGGACAGCGTATGGCTACACCTTC.

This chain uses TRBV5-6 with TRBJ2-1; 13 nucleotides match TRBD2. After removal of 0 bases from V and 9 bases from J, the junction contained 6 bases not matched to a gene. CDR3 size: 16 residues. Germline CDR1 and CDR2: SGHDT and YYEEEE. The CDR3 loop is CASSLGLAGGQGEQFF. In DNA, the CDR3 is TGTGCCAGCAGCTTGGGACTAGCGGGAGGACAAGGTGAGCAGTTCTTC.

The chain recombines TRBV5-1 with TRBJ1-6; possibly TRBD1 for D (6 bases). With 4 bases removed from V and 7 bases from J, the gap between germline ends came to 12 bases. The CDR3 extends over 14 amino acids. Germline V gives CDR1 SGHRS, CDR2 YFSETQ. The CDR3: CASSIDRMNSPLHF. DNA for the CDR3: TGCGCCAGCAGCATAGACAGGATGAATTCACCCCTCCACTTT. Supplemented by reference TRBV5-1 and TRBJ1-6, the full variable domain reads KAGVTQTPRYLIKTRGQQVTLSCSPISGHRSVSWYQQTPGQGLQFLFEYFSETQRNKGNFPGRFSGRQFSNSRSEMNVSTLELGDSALYLCASSIDRMNSPLHFGNGTRLTVT.

This chain's CDR3 is CAWSLGVGANYGYTF. CDR3 bases: TGTGCCTGGAGCCTAGGGGTAGGGGCTAACTATGGCTACACCTTC. The genes are TRBV30 and TRBJ1-2, with D perhaps matching TRBD1 (5 bases). V lost 3 bases to trimming and J lost 0 bases, with 14 bases between them. The CDR3 has 15 residues. Germline V lookup: CDR1 GTSNPN, CDR2 SVGIG (reference sequence).

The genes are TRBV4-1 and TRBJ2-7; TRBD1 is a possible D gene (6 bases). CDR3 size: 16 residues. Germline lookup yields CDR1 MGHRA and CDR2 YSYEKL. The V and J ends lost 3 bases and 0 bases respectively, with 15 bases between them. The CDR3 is CASSQAGTPSSYEQYF. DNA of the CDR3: TGCGCCAGCAGCCAGGCCGGGACACCGAGCTCCTACGAGCAGTACTTC.

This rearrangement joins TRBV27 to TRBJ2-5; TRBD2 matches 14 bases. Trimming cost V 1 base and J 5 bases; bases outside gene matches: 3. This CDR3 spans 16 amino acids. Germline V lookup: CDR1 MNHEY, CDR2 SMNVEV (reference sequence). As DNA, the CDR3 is TGTGCCAGCAGTTTATTTGGGACTAGCGGGAGCGAGACCCAGTACTTC. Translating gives CASSLFGTSGSETQYF.

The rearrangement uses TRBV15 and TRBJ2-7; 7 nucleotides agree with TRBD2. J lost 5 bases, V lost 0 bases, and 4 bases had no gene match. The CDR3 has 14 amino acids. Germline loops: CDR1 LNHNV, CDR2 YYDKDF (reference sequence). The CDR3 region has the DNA TGTGCCACCAGCAGAGATGGGGGGGGAGACGAGCAGTACTTC. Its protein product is CATSRDGGGDEQYF.

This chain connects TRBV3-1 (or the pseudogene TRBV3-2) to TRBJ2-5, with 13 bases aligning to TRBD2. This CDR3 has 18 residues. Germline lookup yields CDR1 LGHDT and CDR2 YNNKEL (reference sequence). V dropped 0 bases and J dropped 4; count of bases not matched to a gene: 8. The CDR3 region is CASSQDQGLAGDGETQYF. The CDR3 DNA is TGTGCCAGCAGCCAAGATCAAGGACTAGCGGGGGATGGAGAGACCCAGTACTTC.

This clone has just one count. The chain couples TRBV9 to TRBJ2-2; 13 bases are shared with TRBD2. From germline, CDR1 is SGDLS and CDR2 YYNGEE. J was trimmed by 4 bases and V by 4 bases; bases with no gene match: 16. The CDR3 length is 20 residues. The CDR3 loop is CASSRGAGLAGVRTTGELFF. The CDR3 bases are TGTGCCAGCAGCCGAGGGGCAGGACTAGCGGGAGTCCGGACCACCGGGGAGCTGTTTTTT. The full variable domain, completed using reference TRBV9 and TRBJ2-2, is DSGVTQTPKHLITATGQRVTLRCSPRSGDLSVYWYQQSLDQGLQFLIQYYNGEERAKGNILERFSAQQFPDLHSELNLSSLELGDSALYFCASSRGAGLAGVRTTGELFFGEGSRLTVL.

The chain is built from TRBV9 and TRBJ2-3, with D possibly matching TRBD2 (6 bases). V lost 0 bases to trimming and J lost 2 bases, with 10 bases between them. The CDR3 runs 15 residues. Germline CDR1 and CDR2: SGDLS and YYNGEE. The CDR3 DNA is TGTGCCAGCAGCGTAGTTGCGGGGATCACAGATACGCAGTATTTT. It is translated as CASSVVAGITDTQYF.

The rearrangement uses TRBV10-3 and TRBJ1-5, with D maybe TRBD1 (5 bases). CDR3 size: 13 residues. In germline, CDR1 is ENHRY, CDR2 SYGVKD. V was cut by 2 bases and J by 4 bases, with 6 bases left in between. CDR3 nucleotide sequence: TGTGCCATCAGTGAGAGGGGTAATCAGCCCCAGCATTTT. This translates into CAISERGNQPQHF.

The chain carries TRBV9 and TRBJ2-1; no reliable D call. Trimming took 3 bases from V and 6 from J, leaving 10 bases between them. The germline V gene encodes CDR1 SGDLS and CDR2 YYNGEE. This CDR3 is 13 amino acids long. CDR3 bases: TGTGCCAGCAGCGACCCTCCGGGCAATGAGCAGTTCTTC. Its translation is CASSDPPGNEQFF.

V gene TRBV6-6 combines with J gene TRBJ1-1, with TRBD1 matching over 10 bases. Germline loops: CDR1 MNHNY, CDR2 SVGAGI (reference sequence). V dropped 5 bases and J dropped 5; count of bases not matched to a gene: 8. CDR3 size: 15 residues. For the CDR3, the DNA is TGTGCCAGCAGTCGAACCGGGACAGGGGTAACTGAAGCTTTCTTT. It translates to CASSRTGTGVTEAFF.

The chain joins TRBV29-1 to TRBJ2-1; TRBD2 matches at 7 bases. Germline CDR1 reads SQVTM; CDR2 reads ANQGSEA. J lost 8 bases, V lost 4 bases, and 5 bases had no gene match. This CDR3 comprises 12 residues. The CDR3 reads CSVARGVDEQFF. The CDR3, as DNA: TGCAGCGTTGCCCGGGGGGTCGATGAGCAGTTCTTC.

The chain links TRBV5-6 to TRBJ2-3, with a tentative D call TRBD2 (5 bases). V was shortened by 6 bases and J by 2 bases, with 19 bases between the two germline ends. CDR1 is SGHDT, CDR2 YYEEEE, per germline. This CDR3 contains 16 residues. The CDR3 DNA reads TGTGCCAGCACGGTGGGAAGCGGAGAGAACACAGATACGCAGTATTTT. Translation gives CASTVGSGENTDTQYF.

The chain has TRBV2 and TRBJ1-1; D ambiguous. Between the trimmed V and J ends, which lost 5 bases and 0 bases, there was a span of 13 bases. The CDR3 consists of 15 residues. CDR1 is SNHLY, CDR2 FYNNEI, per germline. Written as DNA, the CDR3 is TGTGCCAGCAGTAACCCCCGGGTCGTGAACACTGAAGCTTTCTTT. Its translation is CASSNPRVVNTEAFF.